This T cell receptor beta chain was observed in a study of T cell clonotyping in hematopoietic cell transplantation. Comment on this clone: The antigen remains unidentified.

The ends lost 4 bases at V and 5 bases at J; junction bases unmatched: 7. CDR1 and CDR2 from the germline V gene are SGHTA and FQGNSA. The CDR3 extends over 15 amino acids. Produced via immunoSEQ multiplex PCR; TCRdb's table is partial and in-frame only. The sample holds approximately 17,000 clones; 71% are singletons and the top ten take more than 9%. Study-level findings and limits: Recipient TCR diversity dropped after transplant; expanded clonotypes rose from day 30 to 180. At the given depth, recipient repertoires were over 95% de novo clonotypes.

This sequence originates from a woman in her fifties or sixties in good health. Some clones in this sample may be carry-over from other donors' samples. The chain employs TRBV7-2 and TRBJ2-7; 11 bases line up with TRBD1. Sequences were obtained from peripheral blood mononuclear cells. For the CDR3, the DNA is TGTGCCAGCAGCTCGATCAGGACAGGGGGCGACGAGCAGTACTTC. It codes for CASSSIRTGGDEQYF.